The 4 T cell receptor beta chains in this list originate from one sample, sequenced in a study of blood T cell repertoires in COVID-19. Measured with immunoSEQ multiplex PCR; TCRdb has only the in-frame clones, and not every one. The sample records about 70,000 clones, 65% to 90% being singletons. The sequenced sample consisted of peripheral blood. These receptors were taken from a woman aged 60-70 years with acute or convalescent COVID-19.

V usage is TRBV5-8 and J usage is TRBJ2-5, with D possibly matching TRBD2 (5 bases). Germline CDR1 reads SGHTS; CDR2 reads YDEGEE. The CDR3 length is 14 residues. Trimming removed 3 bases at V and 2 bases at J, with 11 bases between. This CDR3 is CASSYGISQETQYF. As DNA, the CDR3 is TGTGCCAGCAGCTACGGGATTTCTCAAGAGACCCAGTACTTC.

This clone was detected once. V gene TRBV27 combines with J gene TRBJ2-1, with 7 bases aligning to TRBD2. V lost 6 bases to trimming and J lost 4 bases; unmatched junction nucleotides: 6. In germline, CDR1 is MNHEY, CDR2 SMNVEV (reference sequence). The CDR3 totals 14 residues. The CDR3 reads CASRLTSAYNEQFF. The CDR3 nucleotides are TGTGCCAGCAGACTCACTAGCGCGTACAATGAGCAGTTCTTC.

The rearrangement joins TRBV11-1 to TRBJ1-1; no firm D call. Per germline, CDR1 SGHAT and CDR2 FQDESV (reference sequence). CDR3 size: 11 residues. Trimming took off 1 base at V and 8 bases at J, with 5 bases between the two ends. CDR3 residues: CASSLVREAFF. The CDR3 coding sequence is TGTGCCAGCAGCTTAGTGAGGGAAGCTTTCTTT.

The chain combines TRBV12-3 or TRBV12-4 with TRBJ1-1; 7 nucleotides align to TRBD1. The CDR3 spans 13 residues. With 6 bases clipped from V and 11 bases from J, the junction kept 12 bases outside the gene matches. This CDR3 is CASRTTGNFGAFF. The DNA for the CDR3 is TGTGCCAGCAGGACGACAGGGAATTTTGGGGCTTTCTTT.